This TCR beta chain was sequenced during a study of T cell repertoires in cytomegalovirus infection. Study-level information: Selection of CMV epitopes for the study included recently identified HLA-C-restricted and well-studied HLA-B-restricted ones. Through public TCR beta signatures, both CMV infection and matching HLA type were indicated.

Via MiXCR, TCRdb re-called the reads, giving one row per CDR3 protein. The sample consists of 110,000 or so distinct CDR3 sequences, around 30% of them appearing once. The CDR3 extends over 15 amino acids. Germline-derived CDR1 and CDR2 are SGHTA and FQGNSA. For this clonotype: The antigen is unknown. One junction end disagrees with the germline gene, perhaps due to a read error.

V gene TRBV7-2 combines with J gene TRBJ2-7; a weak D match, TRBD2 (5 bases). The material was CD8+ T cells from cultured PBMCs, obtained from culture after CMV antigen stimulation. This TCR was recovered from a human donor in good health (CMV status not recorded). Some clones in this sample may be carry-over from other donors' samples. This CDR3 reads CASSLEGGRAYVQYF. The CDR3 DNA follows: TGTGCCAGCAGCCTAGAGGGTGGGCGAGCCTACGTGCAGTACTTT.